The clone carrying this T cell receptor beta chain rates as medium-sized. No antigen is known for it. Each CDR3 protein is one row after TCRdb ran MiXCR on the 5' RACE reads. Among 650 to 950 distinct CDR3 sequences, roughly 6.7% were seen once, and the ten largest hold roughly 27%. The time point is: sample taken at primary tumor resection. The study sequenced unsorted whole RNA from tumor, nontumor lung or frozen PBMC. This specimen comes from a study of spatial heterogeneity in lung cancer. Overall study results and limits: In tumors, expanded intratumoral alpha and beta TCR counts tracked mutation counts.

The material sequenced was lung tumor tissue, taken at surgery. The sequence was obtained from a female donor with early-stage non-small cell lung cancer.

CDR3 sequence reads: CASSLEADTEAFF. The CDR3 coding sequence is TGTGCCAGCAGCTTAGAGGCGGACACTGAAGCTTTCTTT. V usage is TRBV11-2 and J usage is TRBJ1-1; D not certain. Germline V gene sequence: CDR1 SGHAT, CDR2 FQNNGV. CDR3 length: 13 residues. The V end lost 0 bases, the J end lost 3 bases, and 5 bases lay between the germline ends.